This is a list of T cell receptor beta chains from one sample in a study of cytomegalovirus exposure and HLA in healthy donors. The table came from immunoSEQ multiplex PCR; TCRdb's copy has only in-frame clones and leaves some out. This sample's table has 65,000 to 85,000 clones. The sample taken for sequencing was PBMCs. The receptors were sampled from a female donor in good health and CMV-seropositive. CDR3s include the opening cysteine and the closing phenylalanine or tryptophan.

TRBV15 CATSRDRAHYGYTF
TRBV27 CASSLSTQGDYEQYF
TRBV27 CASARDSTYEQYF
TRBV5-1 CASSLAQGEQYF
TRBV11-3 CASSPERGSSYEQYF
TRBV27 CASSLGTGSYEQYF
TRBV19 CASMTGALGKLFF
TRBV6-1 CASSLEVGGTEAFF
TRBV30 CAWNPDSGATEAFF
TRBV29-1 CSVGGGYEQYF
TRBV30 CAGGTETETQYF